This TCR beta chain derives from a study of blood T cell repertoires in COVID-19. Looking at the study overall: In each case, the material was cDNA or gDNA derived from T cells, B-cell-depleted T cells, or PBMCs.

J lost 4 bases, V lost 3 bases, and 8 bases had no gene match. The germline gives CDR1 MDHEN, CDR2 SYDVKM. The CDR3 totals 16 residues. The table came from immunoSEQ multiplex PCR; TCRdb's copy has only in-frame clones and leaves some out. The sample records about 500,000 clones, about 91% being singletons. V and J are TRBV28 and TRBJ2-2; TRBD1 aligns across 7 bases. The material sequenced was peripheral blood. The TCR comes from a man between 18 and 35 years old with COVID-19, enrolled during active disease. CDR3 sequence (DNA): TGTGCCAGCAGTTTTTTTAGGGGGCAGAGCACCGGGGAGCTGTTTTTT. This sequence encodes CASSFFRGQSTGELFF.